This T cell receptor (beta chain) was profiled in a study of control samples from healthy donors and cancer patients. The CDR3 sequence is 19 residues long. With V trimmed by 3 bases and J by 1 base, 16 bases remained unmatched. Germline V gene sequence: CDR1 SGHDT, CDR2 YYEEEE. Data came from immunoSEQ multiplex PCR; TCRdb stores just in-frame clones and leaves some out. Among roughly 120,000 clones listed, approximately 89% were seen once. Sequenced input: blood. The source of this sequence is a young woman in good health. The V and J genes are TRBV5-6 and TRBJ1-1; 9 bases line up with TRBD1. CDR3: CASSSTGTGRWIWNTEAFF. In nucleotides, the CDR3 is TGTGCCAGCAGCTCAACCGGGACAGGGCGGTGGATCTGGAACACTGAAGCTTTCTTT.